This T cell receptor (beta chain) was obtained from a study of OX40 agonist ivuxolimab in advanced cancers. The overall study: Cohort: around 83% men, mean age approximately 64, aged about 23 to 79.

CDR1 is MNHEY, CDR2 SVGAGI, per germline. This CDR3 is 15 amino acids long. V trimming: 3 bases; J trimming: 6 bases; junction bases outside the gene matches: 8. As regards this clone: Its antigen is unknown.

General study results and limits: The study found that CD8+ T cells averaged more expanded clones than CD4+. Among patients with partial responses at 0.1-3.0 mg/kg, clonal expansion was among the lowest.

Patients were ruled out by autoimmune disease history or systemic immunosuppression. Repertoires were generated with immunoSEQ multiplex PCR, while TCRdb's copy carries only in-frame clones and drops some. The data show 65,000 to 80,000 clones, more than 75% seen once. The chain links TRBV6-5 to TRBJ1-2; 9 bases are shared with TRBD1. Sequenced material: CD4+ or CD8+ T cells sorted from blood, taken in a trial of the OX40 agonist ivuxolimab. The sequence derives from an adult with an advanced solid tumor such as melanoma, head and neck, liver or kidney cancer. DNA of the CDR3: TGTGCCAGCAGTTATGTATCTGGGACAGGGAATGGCTACACCTTC. Its protein product is CASSYVSGTGNGYTF.